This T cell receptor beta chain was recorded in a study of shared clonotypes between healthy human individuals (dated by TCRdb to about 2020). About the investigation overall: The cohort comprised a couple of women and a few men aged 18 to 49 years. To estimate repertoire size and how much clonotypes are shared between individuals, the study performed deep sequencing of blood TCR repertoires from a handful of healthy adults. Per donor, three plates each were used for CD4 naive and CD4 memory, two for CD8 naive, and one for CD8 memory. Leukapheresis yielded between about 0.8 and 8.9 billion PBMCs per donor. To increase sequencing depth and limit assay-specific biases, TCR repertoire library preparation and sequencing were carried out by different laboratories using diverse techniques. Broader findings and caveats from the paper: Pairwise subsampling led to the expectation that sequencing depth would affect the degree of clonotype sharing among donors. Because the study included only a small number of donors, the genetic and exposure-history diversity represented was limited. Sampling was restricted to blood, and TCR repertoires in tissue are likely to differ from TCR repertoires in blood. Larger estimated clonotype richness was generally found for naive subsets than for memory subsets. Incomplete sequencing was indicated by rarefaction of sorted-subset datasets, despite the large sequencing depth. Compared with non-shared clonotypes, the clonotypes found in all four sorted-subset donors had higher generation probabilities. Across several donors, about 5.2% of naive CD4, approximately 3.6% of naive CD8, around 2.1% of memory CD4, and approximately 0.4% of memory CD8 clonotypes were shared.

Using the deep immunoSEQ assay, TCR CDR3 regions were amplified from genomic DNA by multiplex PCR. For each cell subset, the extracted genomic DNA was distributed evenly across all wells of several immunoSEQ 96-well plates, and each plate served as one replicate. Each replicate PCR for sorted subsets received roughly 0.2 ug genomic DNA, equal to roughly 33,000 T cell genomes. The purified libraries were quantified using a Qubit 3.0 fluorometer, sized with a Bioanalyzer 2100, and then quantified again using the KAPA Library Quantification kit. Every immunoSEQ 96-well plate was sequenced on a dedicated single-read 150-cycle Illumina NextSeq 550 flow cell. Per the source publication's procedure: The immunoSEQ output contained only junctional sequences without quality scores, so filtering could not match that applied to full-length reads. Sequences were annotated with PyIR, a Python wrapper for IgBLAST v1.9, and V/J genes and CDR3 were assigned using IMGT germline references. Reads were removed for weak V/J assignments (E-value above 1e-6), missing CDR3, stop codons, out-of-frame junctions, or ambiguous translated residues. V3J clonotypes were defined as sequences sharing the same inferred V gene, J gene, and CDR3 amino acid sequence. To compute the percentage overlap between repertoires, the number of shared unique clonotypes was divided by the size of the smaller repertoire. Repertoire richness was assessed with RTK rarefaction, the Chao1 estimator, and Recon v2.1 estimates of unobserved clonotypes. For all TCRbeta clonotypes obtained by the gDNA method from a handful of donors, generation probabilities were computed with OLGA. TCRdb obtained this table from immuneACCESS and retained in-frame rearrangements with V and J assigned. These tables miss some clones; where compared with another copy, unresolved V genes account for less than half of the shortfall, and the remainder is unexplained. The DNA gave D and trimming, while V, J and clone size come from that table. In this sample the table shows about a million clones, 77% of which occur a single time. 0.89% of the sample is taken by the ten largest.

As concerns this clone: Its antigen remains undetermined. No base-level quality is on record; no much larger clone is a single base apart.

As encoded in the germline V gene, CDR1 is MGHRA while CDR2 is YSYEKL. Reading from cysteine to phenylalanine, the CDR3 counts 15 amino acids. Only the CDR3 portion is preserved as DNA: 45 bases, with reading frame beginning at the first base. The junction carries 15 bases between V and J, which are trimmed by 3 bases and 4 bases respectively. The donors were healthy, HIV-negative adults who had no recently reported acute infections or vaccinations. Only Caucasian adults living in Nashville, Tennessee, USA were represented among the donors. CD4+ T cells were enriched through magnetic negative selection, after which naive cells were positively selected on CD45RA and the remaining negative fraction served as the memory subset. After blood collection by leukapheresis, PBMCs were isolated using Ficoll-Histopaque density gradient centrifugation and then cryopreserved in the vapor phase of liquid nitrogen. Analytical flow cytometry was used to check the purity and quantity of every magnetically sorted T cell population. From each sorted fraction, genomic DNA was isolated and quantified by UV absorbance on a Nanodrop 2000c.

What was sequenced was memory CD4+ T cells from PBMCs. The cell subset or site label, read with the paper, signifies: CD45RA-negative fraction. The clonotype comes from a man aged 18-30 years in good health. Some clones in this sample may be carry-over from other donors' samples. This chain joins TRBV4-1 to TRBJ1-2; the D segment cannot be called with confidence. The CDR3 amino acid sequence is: CASSHSIGGIYGYTF. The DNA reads TGCGCCAGCAGCCATTCCATCGGCGGGATCTATGGCTACACCTTC.